Listed below are T cell receptor beta chains from one sample, sequenced in a study of radiotherapy plus CTLA-4 blockade in lung cancer. Assay used: immunoSEQ multiplex PCR; TCRdb lists only in-frame clones, some missing. This table holds 65,000 to 90,000 clones, around 86% found once. The sequencing here drew on peripheral blood, taken from a patient treated with radiotherapy plus ipilimumab. These receptors originate from a human donor with non-small cell lung cancer who had stable disease on radiotherapy plus ipilimumab. CDR3s include the opening cysteine and the closing phenylalanine or tryptophan. The D gene is left open where the match is weak. Size values are once, few and many counts, or a class for expanded clones, and some rows have none.

>TRBV5-1|.|TRBD1|TRBJ2-3
TGCGCCAGCTACGGGACAGGGTGGACAGATACGCAGTATTTT
CASYGTGWTDTQYF
>TRBV6-5|.|.|TRBJ2-2
TGTGCCAGCAGCTACGGGGGGCAGGAGAACACCGGGGAGCTGTTTTTT
CASSYGGQENTGELFF
>TRBV30|.|TRBD1|TRBJ1-6
TGTGCCTGGAGTGCCGACAGGGGAACCTCCTATAATTCACCCCTCCACTTT
CAWSADRGTSYNSPLHF
>TRBV28|.|TRBD1|TRBJ1-1
TGTGCCAGCAGTTTCCGGGACAGGTTGAACACTGAAGCTTTCTTT
CASSFRDRLNTEAFF
>TRBV7-9|few|.|TRBJ1-2
TGTGCCAGCAGCCGTACAGGAGACTATGGCTACACCTTC
CASSRTGDYGYTF
>TRBV6-1|.|TRBD1|TRBJ1-1
TGTGCCAGCAGTGAGATTGGGACAGGGGGGGGGAACACTGAAGCTTTCTTT
CASSEIGTGGGNTEAFF
>TRBV5-1|once|TRBD1|TRBJ2-1
TGCGCCAGCAGTTCCACCGGGACAGGGGTCAAGGGTGAGCAGTTCTTC
CASSSTGTGVKGEQFF
>TRBV6-1|.|TRBD2|TRBJ2-1
TGTGCCAGCAGTCAACTAGCGGGGGAAGGTGAGCAGTTCTTC
CASSQLAGEGEQFF
>TRBV18|.|.|TRBJ2-6
TGTGCCAGCTCATCGACACTCTCTGGGGCCAACGTCCTGACTTTC
CASSSTLSGANVLTF
>TRBV2|.|TRBD1|TRBJ2-7
TGTGCCAGCAGCGCTTGGACAGGGAGGAACTACGAGCAGTACTTC
CASSAWTGRNYEQYF